Included here is one T cell receptor beta chain sequence, with context. This entry belongs to a study of control samples from healthy donors and cancer patients. The repertoire was sequenced with immunoSEQ multiplex PCR; TCRdb's copy has only in-frame clones and lacks some. This table holds around 110,000 clones, 70% to 90% found once. Germline CDR1 is SEHNR and CDR2 is FQNEAQ (reference sequence). The CDR3 consists of 15 residues. The ends were cut back, 5 bases at V and 2 bases at J, with 16 bases in the middle. V gene TRBV7-9 combines with J gene TRBJ2-7; D may be TRBD1 or TRBD2 (5 bases each). Sample: blood. The sequence was collected from a woman between 70 and 85 years old in good health. The CDR3 reads CASSATGTATYEQYF. CDR3 nucleotides: TGTGCCAGCAGCGCTACCGGGACGGCCACCTACGAGCAGTACTTC. The full variable domain, rest sourced from reference TRBV7-9 and TRBJ2-7, is DTGVSQNPRHKITKRGQNVTFRCDPISEHNRLYWYRQTLGQGPEFLTYFQNEAQLEKSRLLSDRFSAERPKGSFSTLEIQRTEQGDSAMYLCASSATGTATYEQYFGPGTRLTVT.